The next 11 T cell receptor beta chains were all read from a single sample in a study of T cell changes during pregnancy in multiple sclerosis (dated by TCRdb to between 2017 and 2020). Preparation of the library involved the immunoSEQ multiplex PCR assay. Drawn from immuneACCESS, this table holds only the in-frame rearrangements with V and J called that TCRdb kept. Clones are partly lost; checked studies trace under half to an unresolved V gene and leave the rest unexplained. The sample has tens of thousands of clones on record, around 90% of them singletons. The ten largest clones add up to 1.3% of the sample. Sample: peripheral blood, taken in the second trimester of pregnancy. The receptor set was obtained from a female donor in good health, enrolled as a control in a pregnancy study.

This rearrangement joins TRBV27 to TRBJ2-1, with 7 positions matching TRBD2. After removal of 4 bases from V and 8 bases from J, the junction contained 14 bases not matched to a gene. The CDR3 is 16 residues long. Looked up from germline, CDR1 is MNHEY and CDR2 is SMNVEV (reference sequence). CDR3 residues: CASSSLLAQFTHEQFF. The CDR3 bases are TGTGCCAGCAGTTCCCTACTAGCGCAGTTTACACATGAGCAGTTCTTC.

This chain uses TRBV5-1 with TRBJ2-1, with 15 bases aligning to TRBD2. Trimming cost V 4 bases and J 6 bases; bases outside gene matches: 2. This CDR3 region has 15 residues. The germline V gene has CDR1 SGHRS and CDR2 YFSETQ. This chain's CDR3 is CASSVGLAGGNEQFF. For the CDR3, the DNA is TGCGCCAGCAGCGTGGGACTAGCGGGGGGCAATGAGCAGTTCTTC.

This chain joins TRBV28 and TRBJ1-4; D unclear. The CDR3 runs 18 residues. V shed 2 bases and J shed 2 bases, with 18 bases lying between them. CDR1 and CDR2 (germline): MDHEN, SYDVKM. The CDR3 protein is CASSLSSTTVGTNEKLFF. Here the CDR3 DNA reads TGTGCCAGCAGTTTAAGTTCGACAACCGTCGGCACTAATGAAAAACTGTTTTTT.

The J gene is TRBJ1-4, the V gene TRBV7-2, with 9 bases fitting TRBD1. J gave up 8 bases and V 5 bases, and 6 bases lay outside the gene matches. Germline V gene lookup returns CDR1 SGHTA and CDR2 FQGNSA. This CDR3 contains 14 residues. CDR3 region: CASSPDRGEEKLFF. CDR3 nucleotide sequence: TGTGCCAGCAGCCCCGACAGGGGGGAAGAAAAACTGTTTTTT.

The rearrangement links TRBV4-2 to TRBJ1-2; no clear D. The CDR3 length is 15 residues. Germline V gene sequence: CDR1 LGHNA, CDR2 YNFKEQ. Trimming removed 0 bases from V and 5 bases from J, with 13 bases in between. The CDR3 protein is CASSQEKTTEYGYTF. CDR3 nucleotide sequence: TGTGCCAGCAGCCAAGAGAAGACCACAGAATATGGCTACACCTTC.

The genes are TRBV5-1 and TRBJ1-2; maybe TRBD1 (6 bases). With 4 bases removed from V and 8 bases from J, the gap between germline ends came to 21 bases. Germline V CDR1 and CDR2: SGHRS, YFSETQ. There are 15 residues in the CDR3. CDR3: CASSLAGAGKPGYTF. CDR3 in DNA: TGCGCCAGCAGCCTGGCAGGGGCAGGGAAACCGGGCTACACCTTC.

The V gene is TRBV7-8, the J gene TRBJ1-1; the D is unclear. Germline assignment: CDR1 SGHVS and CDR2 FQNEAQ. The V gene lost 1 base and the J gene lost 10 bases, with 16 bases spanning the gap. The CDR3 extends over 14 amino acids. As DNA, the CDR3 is TGTGCCAGCAGCTTAGAGAGGAGGGAGGGCAGAGCTTTCTTT. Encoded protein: CASSLERREGRAFF.

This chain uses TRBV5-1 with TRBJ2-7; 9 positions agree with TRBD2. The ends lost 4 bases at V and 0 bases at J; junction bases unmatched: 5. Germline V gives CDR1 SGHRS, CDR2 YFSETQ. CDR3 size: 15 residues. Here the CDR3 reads CASSPWTSDSYEQYF. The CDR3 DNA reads TGCGCCAGCAGCCCGTGGACTAGCGACTCCTACGAGCAGTACTTC.

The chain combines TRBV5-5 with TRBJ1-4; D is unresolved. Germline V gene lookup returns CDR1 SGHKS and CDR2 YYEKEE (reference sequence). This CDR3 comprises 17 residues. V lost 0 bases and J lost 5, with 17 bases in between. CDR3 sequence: CASSLAILARKNEKLFF. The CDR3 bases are TGTGCCAGCAGCTTGGCCATTTTGGCTAGGAAAAATGAAAAACTGTTTTTT. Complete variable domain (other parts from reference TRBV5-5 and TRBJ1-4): DAGVTQSPTHLIKTRGQQVTLRCSPISGHKSVSWYQQVLGQGPQFIFQYYEKEERGRGNFPDRFSARQFPNYSSELNVNALLLGDSALYLCASSLAILARKNEKLFFGSGTQLSVL.

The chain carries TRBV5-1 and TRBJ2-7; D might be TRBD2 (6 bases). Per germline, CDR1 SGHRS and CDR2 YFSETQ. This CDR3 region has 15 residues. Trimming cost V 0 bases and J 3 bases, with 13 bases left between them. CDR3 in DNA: TGCGCCAGCAGCTTGGCCTGGGAGGCCTACTACGAGCAGTACTTC. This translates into CASSLAWEAYYEQYF.

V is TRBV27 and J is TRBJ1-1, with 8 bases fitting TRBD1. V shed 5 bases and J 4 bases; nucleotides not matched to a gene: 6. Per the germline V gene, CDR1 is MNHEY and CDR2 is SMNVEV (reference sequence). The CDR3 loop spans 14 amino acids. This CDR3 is CASSPRQGRTEAFF. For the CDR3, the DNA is TGTGCCAGCAGTCCACGACAGGGGCGCACTGAAGCTTTCTTT.